Shown below are 3 T cell receptor beta chains from a single sample sequenced in a study of T cells in Graves' hyperthyroidism and ophthalmopathy (dated by TCRdb to the late 2010s). The library was generated by multiplex PCR. Sequencing used an Illumina HiSeq 2000. Amplification of TCR beta CDR3 regions was carried out from RNA transcripts. The first round of RT-PCR for the TCR CDR3 was performed with the HTBI primer set and the Qiagen OneStep RT-PCR kit. The raw public reads went through TCRdb reprocessing: fastp at Q25, MiXCR clone calling, in-frame beta chains kept. Entries are consolidated by CDR3 protein sequence, retaining the most common genes and DNA. Recorded for this sample are a few hundred thousand distinct CDR3 sequences; roughly 14% of them occurred a single time. Approximately 12% of the sample is taken by the ten largest. Sequenced material: blood. Receptors originate from a woman aged 40-49 years with Graves' hyperthyroidism that later progressed to Graves' ophthalmopathy.

Only a few counts were recorded for this clonotype. The rearrangement links TRBV5-6 to TRBJ2-5, with 7 positions matching TRBD1. Looked up from germline, CDR1 is SGHDT and CDR2 is YYEEEE. V lost 1 base to trimming and J lost 4 bases; unmatched junction nucleotides: 4. This CDR3 comprises 14 residues. The DNA of the CDR3 is TGTGCCAGCAGCTTGAGAGGGGGCTTAGAGACCCAGTACTTC. Protein product: CASSLRGGLETQYF.

This clonotype was recorded many times. The gene calls are TRBV28 and TRBJ1-1; D ambiguous. CDR1 and CDR2 (germline): MDHEN, SYDVKM. V gave up 5 bases and J gave up 2 bases, with 3 bases separating them. This CDR3 is built from 11 residues. CDR3 DNA sequence: TGTGCCAGCAGTATTAACACTGAAGCTTTCTTT. Its protein is CASSINTEAFF.

This clonotype was seen repeatedly, ten times or more. The rearrangement uses TRBV2 and TRBJ2-4; 8 nucleotides match TRBD2. The CDR3 is made up of 16 amino acids. Germline V gene sequence: CDR1 SNHLY, CDR2 FYNNEI. V was clipped by 4 bases and J by 6 bases; unmatched bases: 11. CDR3 residues: CASSGGPTSESNIQYF. The CDR3 DNA reads TGTGCCAGCAGTGGGGGCCCGACTAGCGAGTCAAACATTCAGTACTTC.